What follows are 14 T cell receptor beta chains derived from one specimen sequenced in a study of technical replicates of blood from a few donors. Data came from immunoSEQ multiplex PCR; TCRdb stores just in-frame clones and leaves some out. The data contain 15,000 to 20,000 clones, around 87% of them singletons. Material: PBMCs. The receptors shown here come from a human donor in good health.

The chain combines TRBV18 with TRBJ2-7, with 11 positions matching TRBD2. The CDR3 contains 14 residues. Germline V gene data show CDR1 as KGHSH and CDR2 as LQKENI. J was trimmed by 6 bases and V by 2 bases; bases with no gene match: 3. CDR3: CASSPGLAGGEQYF. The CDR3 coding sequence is TGTGCCAGCTCACCAGGGCTAGCGGGAGGCGAGCAGTACTTC.

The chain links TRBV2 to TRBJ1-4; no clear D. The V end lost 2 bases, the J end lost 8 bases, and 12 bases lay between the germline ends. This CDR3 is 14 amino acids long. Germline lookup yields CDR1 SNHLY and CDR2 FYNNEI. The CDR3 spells CASSEIPGNEKLFF. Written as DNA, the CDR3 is TGTGCCAGCAGTGAAATTCCGGGGAACGAAAAACTGTTTTTT.

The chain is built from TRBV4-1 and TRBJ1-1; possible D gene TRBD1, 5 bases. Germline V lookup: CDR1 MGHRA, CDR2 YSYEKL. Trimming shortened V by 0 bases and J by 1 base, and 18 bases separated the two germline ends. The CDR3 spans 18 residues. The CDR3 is CASSQDWREAGRNTEAFF. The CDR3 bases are TGCGCCAGCAGCCAAGATTGGAGGGAGGCAGGGAGGAACACTGAAGCTTTCTTT.

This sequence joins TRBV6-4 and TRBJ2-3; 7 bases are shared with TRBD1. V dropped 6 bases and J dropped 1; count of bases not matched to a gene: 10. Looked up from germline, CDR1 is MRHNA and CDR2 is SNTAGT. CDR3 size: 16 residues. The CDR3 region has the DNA TGTGCCAGCAGCCTAACAGGGGCAGGGGGCACAGATACGCAGTATTTT. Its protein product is CASSLTGAGGTDTQYF.

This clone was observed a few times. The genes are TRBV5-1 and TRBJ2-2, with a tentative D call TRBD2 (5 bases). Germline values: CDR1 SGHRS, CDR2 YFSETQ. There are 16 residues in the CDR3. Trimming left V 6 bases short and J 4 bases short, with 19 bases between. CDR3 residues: CASTQLRAHVTGELFF. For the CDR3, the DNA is TGCGCCAGCACCCAACTGAGGGCCCATGTCACCGGGGAGCTGTTTTTT.

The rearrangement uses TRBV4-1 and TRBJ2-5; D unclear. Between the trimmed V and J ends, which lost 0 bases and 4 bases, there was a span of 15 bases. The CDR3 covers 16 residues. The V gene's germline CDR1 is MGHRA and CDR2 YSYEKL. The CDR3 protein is CASSQEDSFAAETQYF. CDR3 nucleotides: TGCGCCAGCAGCCAAGAGGATAGCTTCGCCGCAGAGACCCAGTACTTC.

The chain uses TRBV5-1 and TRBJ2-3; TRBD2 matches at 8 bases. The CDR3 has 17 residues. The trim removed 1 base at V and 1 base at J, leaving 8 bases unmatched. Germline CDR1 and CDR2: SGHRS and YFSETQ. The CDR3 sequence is CASSLISSGSGTDTQYF. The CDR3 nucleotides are TGCGCCAGCAGCTTGATTTCCAGCGGGAGCGGCACAGATACGCAGTATTTT.

CDR3 in DNA: TGTGCCAGCAGCTCGGGGGTTGGTAGCGGGATGGGAGAAGAGCAGTTCTTC. As protein: CASSSGVGSGMGEEQFF. This rearrangement joins TRBV7-9 to TRBJ2-1; 8 bases line up with TRBD2. This CDR3 contains 17 residues. V trimming: 4 bases; J trimming: 10 bases; junction bases outside the gene matches: 18. CDR1 is SEHNR and CDR2 is FQNEAQ in the germline V gene (reference sequence).

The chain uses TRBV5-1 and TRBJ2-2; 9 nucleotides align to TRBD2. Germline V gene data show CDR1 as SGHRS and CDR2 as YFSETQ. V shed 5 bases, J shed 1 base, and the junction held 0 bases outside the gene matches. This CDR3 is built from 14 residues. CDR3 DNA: TGCGCCAGCAGGACTAGCGGGAACACCGGGGAGCTGTTTTTT. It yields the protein CASRTSGNTGELFF.

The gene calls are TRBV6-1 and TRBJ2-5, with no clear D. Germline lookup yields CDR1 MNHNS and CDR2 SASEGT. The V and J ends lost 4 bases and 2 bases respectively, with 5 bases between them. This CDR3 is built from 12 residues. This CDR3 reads CASSGPQETQYF. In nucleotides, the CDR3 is TGTGCCAGCAGTGGGCCACAAGAGACCCAGTACTTC.

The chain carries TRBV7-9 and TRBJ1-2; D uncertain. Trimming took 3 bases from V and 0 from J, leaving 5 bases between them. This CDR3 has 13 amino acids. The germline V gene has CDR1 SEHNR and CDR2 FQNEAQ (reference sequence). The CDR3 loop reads CASSLTTNYGYTF. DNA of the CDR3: TGTGCCAGCAGCTTGACTACTAACTATGGCTACACCTTC. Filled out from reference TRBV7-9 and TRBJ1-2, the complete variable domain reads DTGVSQNPRHKITKRGQNVTFRCDPISEHNRLYWYRQTLGQGPEFLTYFQNEAQLEKSRLLSDRFSAERPKGSFSTLEIQRTEQGDSAMYLCASSLTTNYGYTFGSGTRLTVV.

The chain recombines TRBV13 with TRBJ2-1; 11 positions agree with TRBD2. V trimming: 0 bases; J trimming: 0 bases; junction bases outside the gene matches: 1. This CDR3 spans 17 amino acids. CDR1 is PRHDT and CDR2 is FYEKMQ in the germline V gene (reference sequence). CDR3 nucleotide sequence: TGTGCCAGCAGCTTAGGGACTAGCGGGGCCTCCTACAATGAGCAGTTCTTC. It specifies CASSLGTSGASYNEQFF.

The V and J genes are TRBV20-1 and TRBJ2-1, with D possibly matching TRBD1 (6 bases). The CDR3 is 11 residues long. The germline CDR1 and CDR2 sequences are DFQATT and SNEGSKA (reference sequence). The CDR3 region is CSAQGNNEQFF. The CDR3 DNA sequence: TGCAGCGCACAGGGTAACAATGAGCAGTTCTTC.

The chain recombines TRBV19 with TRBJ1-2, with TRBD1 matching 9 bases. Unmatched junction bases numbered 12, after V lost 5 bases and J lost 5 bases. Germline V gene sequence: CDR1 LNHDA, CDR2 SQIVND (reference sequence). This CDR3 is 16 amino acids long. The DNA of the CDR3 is TGTGCCAGTAGTCGATTAGAGGGACAGGGAGGATATGGCTACACCTTC. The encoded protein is CASSRLEGQGGYGYTF. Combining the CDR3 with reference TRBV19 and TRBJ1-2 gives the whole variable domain DGGITQSPKYLFRKEGQNVTLSCEQNLNHDAMYWYRQDPGQGLRLIYYSQIVNDFQKGDIAEGYSVSREKKESFPLTVTSAQKNPTAFYLCASSRLEGQGGYGYTFGSGTRLTVV.